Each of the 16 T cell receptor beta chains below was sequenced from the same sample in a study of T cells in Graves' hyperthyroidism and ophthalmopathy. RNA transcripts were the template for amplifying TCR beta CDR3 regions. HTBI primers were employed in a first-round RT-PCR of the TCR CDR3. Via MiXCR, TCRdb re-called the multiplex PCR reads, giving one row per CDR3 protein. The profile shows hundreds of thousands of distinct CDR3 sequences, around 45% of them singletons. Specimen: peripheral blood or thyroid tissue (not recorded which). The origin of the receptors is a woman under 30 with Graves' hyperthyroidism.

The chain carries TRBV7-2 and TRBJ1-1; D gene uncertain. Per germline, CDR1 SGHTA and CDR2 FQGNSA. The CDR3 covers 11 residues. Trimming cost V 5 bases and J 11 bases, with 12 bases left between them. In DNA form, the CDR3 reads TGTGCCAGCAGCCCCCTCCCGGAGGCTTTCTTT. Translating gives CASSPLPEAFF.

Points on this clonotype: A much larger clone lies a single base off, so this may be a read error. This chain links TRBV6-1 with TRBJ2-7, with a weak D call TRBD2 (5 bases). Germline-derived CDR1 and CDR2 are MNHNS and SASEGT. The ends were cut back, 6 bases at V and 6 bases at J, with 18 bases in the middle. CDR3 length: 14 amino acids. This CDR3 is CASRRQLGIFEQYF. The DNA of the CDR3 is TGTGCCAGCAGACGACAACTAGGGATCTTCGAGCAGTACTTC.

CDR3 sequence (DNA): TGTGCCAGCAGCTTATCCCCTGGACAGGGAAAAGGGGAGCTGTTTTTT. Translation gives CASSLSPGQGKGELFF. The rearrangement links TRBV7-8 to TRBJ2-2; 8 bases fit TRBD1. Germline CDR1 is SGHVS and CDR2 is FQNEAQ. J gave up 8 bases and V 2 bases, and 10 bases lay outside the gene matches. The CDR3 length is 16 residues.

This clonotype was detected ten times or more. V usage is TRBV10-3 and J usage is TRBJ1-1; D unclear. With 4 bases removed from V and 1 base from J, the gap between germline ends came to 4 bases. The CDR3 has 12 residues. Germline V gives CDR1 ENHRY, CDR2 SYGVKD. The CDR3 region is CAISGTNTEAFF. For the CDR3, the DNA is TGTGCCATCAGTGGGACGAACACTGAAGCTTTCTTT.

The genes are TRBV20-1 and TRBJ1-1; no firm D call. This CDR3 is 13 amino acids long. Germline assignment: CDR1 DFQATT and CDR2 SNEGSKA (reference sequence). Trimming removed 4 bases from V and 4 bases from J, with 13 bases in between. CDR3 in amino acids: CSATVSGGTEAFF. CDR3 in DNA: TGCAGTGCTACAGTAAGCGGTGGCACTGAAGCTTTCTTT.

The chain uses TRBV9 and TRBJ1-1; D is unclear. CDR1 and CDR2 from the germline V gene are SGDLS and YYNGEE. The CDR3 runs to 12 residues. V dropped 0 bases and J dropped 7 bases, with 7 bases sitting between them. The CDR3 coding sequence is TGTGCCAGCAGCGTAGGGGTCGGTGAAGCTTTCTTT. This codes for CASSVGVGEAFF.

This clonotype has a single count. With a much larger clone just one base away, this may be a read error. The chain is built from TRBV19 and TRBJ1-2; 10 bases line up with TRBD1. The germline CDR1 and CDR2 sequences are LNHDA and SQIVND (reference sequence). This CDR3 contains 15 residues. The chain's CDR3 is CTSRSRDRGVYGYTF. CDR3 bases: TGTACCAGTAGGAGCCGGGACAGGGGCGTCTATGGCTACACCTTC.

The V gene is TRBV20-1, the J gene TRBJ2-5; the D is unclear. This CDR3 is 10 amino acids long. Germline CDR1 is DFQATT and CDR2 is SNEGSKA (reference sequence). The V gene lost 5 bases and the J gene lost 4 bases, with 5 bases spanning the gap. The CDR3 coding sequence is TGCAGTGCTCAAGGAGAGACCCAGTACTTC. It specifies CSAQGETQYF.

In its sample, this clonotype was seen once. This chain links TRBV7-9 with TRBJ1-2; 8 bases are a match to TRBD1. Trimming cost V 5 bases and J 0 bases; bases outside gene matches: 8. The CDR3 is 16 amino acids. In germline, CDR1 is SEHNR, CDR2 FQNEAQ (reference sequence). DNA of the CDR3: TGTGCCAGCAGCACCGGGACAGGCCGAGCTAACTATGGCTACACCTTC. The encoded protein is CASSTGTGRANYGYTF.

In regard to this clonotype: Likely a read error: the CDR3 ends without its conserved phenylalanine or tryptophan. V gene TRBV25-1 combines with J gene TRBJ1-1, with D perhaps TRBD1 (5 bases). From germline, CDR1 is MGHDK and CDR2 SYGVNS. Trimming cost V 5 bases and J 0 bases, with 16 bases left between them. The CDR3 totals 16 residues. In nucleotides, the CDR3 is TGTGCCAGCAGTCCCGGACAAAGGGTCATGAACACTGAAGCTTTCCTT. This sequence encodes CASSPGQRVMNTEAFL.

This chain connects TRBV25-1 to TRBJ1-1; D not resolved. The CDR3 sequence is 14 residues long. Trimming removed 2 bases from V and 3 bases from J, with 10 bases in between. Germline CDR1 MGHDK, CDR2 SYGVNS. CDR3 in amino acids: CASSEQGGDTEAFF. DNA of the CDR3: TGTGCCAGCAGTGAACAAGGAGGCGACACTGAAGCTTTCTTT.

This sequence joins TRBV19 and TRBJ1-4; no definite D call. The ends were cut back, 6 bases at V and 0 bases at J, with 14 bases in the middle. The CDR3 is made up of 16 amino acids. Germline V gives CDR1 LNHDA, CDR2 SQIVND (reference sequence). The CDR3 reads CASRGYWTATNEKLFF. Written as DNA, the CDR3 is TGTGCCAGTAGGGGCTACTGGACCGCAACTAATGAAAAACTGTTTTTT.

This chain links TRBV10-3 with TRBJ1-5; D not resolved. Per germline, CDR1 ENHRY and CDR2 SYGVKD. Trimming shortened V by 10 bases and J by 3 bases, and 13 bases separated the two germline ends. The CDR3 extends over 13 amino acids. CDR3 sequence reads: CASKVRINQPQHF. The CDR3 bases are TGTGCCAGCAAGGTCCGCATCAATCAGCCCCAGCATTTT.

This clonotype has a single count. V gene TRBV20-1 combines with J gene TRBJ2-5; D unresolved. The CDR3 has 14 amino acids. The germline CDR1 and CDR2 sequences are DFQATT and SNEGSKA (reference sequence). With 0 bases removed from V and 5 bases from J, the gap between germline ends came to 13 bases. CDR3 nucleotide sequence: TGCAGTGCTAGAGATCTGGGCATTTCGGAGACCCAGTACTTC. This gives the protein CSARDLGISETQYF.

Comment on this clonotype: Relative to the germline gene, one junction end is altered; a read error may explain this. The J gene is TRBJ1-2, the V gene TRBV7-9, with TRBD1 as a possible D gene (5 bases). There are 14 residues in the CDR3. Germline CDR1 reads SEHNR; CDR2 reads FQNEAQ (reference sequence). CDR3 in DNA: TGTGCCAGCAGCTTACTGGGGGAGACTAATGGCCACACCTTC. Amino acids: CASSLLGETNGHTF.

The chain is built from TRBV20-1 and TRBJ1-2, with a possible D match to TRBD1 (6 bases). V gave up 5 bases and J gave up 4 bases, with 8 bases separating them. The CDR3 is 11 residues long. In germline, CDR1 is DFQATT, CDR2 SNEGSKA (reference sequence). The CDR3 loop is CSAEGGYGYTF. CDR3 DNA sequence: TGCAGTGCTGAGGGGGGCTATGGCTACACCTTC.